This T cell receptor (beta chain) is drawn from a study of OX40 agonist ivuxolimab in advanced cancers. Study observations and caveats: Within 6 weeks, CD4+ and CD8+ blood T cells expanded clonally at 0.1 to 3.0 mg/kg.

V lost 4 bases to trimming and J lost 6 bases; unmatched junction nucleotides: 8. Germline loops: CDR1 SGHTA, CDR2 FQGNSA. The CDR3 runs to 14 residues. Exclusion applied to patients with autoimmune disease history or systemic immunosuppression. As regards this clone: No antigen is known for it.

TCRdb's table, derived via immunoSEQ multiplex PCR, lists solely in-frame clones and lacks some. The data contain tens of thousands of clones, around 85% of them singletons. This clonotype was obtained from an adult with an advanced solid tumor such as melanoma, head and neck, liver or kidney cancer. The sequencing used CD4+ or CD8+ T cells sorted from blood, collected in a trial of the OX40 agonist ivuxolimab. The genes are TRBV7-2 and TRBJ1-1, with 7 bases matching TRBD1. This chain's CDR3 is CASSSRQGPPEAFF. In nucleotides, the CDR3 is TGTGCCAGCAGCTCGAGACAGGGTCCCCCTGAAGCTTTCTTT.